The sequence of this T cell receptor beta chain was determined in a study of shared clonotypes between healthy human individuals. Across the whole study: Donors consisted of a couple of women and a few men between 18 and 49.

CDR1 is MNHEY, CDR2 SMNVEV, per germline (reference sequence). With V trimmed by 2 bases and J by 4 bases, 1 base remained unmatched. The CDR3 extends over 14 amino acids. Note on this clone: As yet, its antigen is unknown.

Using immunoSEQ multiplex PCR, the repertoire was profiled, and TCRdb retains in-frame clones only, with some absent. This table holds about 550,000 clones, 95% to 96% found once. General observations from the study: Naive subsets tended to show greater estimated richness than memory subsets. The four-donor shared clonotypes exceeded non-shared clonotypes in generation probability, with non-shared ones scoring lower.

Naive CD8 populations comprised CD45RO-negative cells positively selected for CCR7, excluding terminally differentiated effector memory CD45RA+ cells. Donors comprised healthy HIV-negative adults lacking recent acute infections or vaccinations. This chain links TRBV27 with TRBJ1-2, with TRBD1 matching over 10 bases. This clonotype originated in a woman between 25 and 40 years old in good health. The sample taken for sequencing was naive CD8+ T cells sorted from blood. The CDR3 loop is CASSLRTGGYGYTF. The CDR3 nucleotides read TGTGCCAGCAGTTTAAGGACAGGGGGCTATGGCTACACCTTC.